These 19 T cell receptor beta chains came from one sample sequenced in a study of identifying expanded T cells in peripheral blood. The data were produced by immunoSEQ multiplex PCR, yet TCRdb's version contains in-frame clones alone and is incomplete. The sample has under 150,000 clones, approximately 84% seen once; the top ten hold 3.3%. Sequenced input: blood. Receptors were obtained from a person between 18 and 70 years old in good health.

This chain uses TRBV27 with TRBJ2-3, with 14 positions matching TRBD2. The germline V gene encodes CDR1 MNHEY and CDR2 SMNVEV (reference sequence). J gave up 5 bases and V 5 bases, and 6 bases lay outside the gene matches. This CDR3 has 16 residues. CDR3 in amino acids: CASSPGTSGGRDTQYF. DNA for the CDR3: TGTGCCAGCAGTCCTGGGACTAGCGGGGGCAGAGATACGCAGTATTTT.

This clone was detected a few times. The V and J genes are TRBV19 and TRBJ1-1; D remains unclear. The CDR3 spans 16 residues. In germline, CDR1 is LNHDA, CDR2 SQIVND (reference sequence). Trimming shortened V by 4 bases and J by 0 bases, and 15 bases separated the two germline ends. CDR3 region: CASSTYSGLMNTEAFF. The CDR3 coding sequence is TGTGCCAGTAGTACCTACAGCGGACTGATGAACACTGAAGCTTTCTTT.

This rearrangement joins TRBV19 to TRBJ2-7; no definite D call. Germline assignment: CDR1 LNHDA and CDR2 SQIVND (reference sequence). Trimming left V 4 bases short and J 2 bases short, with 9 bases between. This CDR3 is 13 amino acids long. In DNA, the CDR3 is TGTGCCAGTAGTAGCGGATTGACCTACGAGCAGTACTTC. Translated: CASSSGLTYEQYF. Full variable domain (missing parts from reference TRBV19 and TRBJ2-7): DGGITQSPKYLFRKEGQNVTLSCEQNLNHDAMYWYRQDPGQGLRLIYYSQIVNDFQKGDIAEGYSVSREKKESFPLTVTSAQKNPTAFYLCASSSGLTYEQYFGPGTRLTVT.

The chain recombines TRBV5-8 with TRBJ2-3; unclear D gene. Germline assignment: CDR1 SGHTS and CDR2 YDEGEE. The CDR3 runs 11 residues. V was clipped by 7 bases and J by 6 bases, with 9 bases between them. CDR3 nucleotide sequence: TGTGCCAGCGGGCGTAGGGATACGCAGTATTTT. Translation gives CASGRRDTQYF.

The J gene is TRBJ1-3, the V gene TRBV20-1; no definite D call. Germline V gives CDR1 DFQATT, CDR2 SNEGSKA (reference sequence). Trimming took 2 bases from V and 4 from J, leaving 3 bases between them. This CDR3 region has 11 residues. The CDR3 DNA is TGCAGTGCTAGAAAGGGAAACACCATATATTTT. Translating gives CSARKGNTIYF.

V is TRBV10-3 and J is TRBJ2-7, with no clear D. The CDR3 consists of 14 residues. CDR1 and CDR2 from the germline V gene are ENHRY and SYGVKD. Deletions cut 6 bases from V and 3 bases from J, with 15 bases between. DNA for the CDR3: TGTGCCATCAGATCGGCCCGGAGTCTCTACGAGCAGTACTTC. This codes for CAIRSARSLYEQYF.

The sample holds one count of this clone. The CDR3, as DNA: TGCGCCAGCAGCTTGGCTGCGGAAGAGACCCAGTACTTC. This gives the protein CASSLAAEETQYF. This sequence joins TRBV5-1 and TRBJ2-5; D gene uncertain. This CDR3 is built from 13 residues. Germline-derived CDR1 and CDR2 are SGHRS and YFSETQ. Trimming pared 0 bases from V and 3 bases from J, leaving 6 bases between.

The chain recombines TRBV11-2 with TRBJ1-5; unclear D gene. The germline CDR1 and CDR2 sequences are SGHAT and FQNNGV. V lost 0 bases to trimming and J lost 8 bases, with 5 bases between them. CDR3 length: 12 residues. The CDR3 sequence: CASSLEWEPQHF. In nucleotides, the CDR3 is TGTGCCAGCAGCTTAGAATGGGAGCCCCAGCATTTT.

The J gene is TRBJ1-5, the V gene TRBV18; D call uncertain. V gave up 6 bases and J gave up 0 bases, with 12 bases separating them. CDR1 is KGHSH, CDR2 LQKENI, per germline. The CDR3 has 15 amino acids. In DNA, the CDR3 is TGTGCCAGCTCGGACCGAAGGAGTAGCAATCAGCCCCAGCATTTT. Protein sequence: CASSDRRSSNQPQHF.

This clone showed up just a few times. This sequence joins TRBV5-4 and TRBJ1-4; 10 bases are a match to TRBD1. Unmatched junction bases numbered 5, after V lost 4 bases and J lost 8 bases. The germline V gene encodes CDR1 SGHNT and CDR2 YYREEE (reference sequence). The CDR3 length is 14 residues. As DNA, the CDR3 is TGTGCCAGCAGCAGACAGGGGGCTAGCGAAAAACTGTTTTTT. Protein: CASSRQGASEKLFF.

This chain joins TRBV2 and TRBJ1-1; D may be TRBD1 (5 bases). Germline CDR1 SNHLY, CDR2 FYNNEI. This CDR3 spans 14 amino acids. Trimming took off 4 bases at V and 5 bases at J, with 14 bases between the two ends. CDR3 region: CASSVGGGGTEAFF. Written as DNA, the CDR3 is TGTGCCAGCAGTGTCGGGGGAGGTGGGACTGAAGCTTTCTTT.

This clone was seen just once. The chain has TRBV4-1 and TRBJ2-6; D is undetermined. Germline lookup yields CDR1 MGHRA and CDR2 YSYEKL. Trimming stripped 2 bases from V and 0 bases from J, with 8 bases between. This CDR3 is built from 16 residues. CDR3 coding DNA: TGCGCCAGCAGCCAATGGGGTAACTCTGGGGCCAACGTCCTGACTTTC. Protein: CASSQWGNSGANVLTF.

The genes are TRBV6-5 and TRBJ2-3, with TRBD1 as a possible D gene (6 bases). Trimming took 5 bases from V and 1 from J, leaving 7 bases between them. Germline CDR1 is MNHEY and CDR2 is SVGAGI. This CDR3 comprises 13 residues. The CDR3 DNA sequence: TGTGCCAGCAGTAGACAGGGCACAGATACGCAGTATTTT. Residues: CASSRQGTDTQYF.

The chain links TRBV6-1 to TRBJ1-1; possible D gene TRBD1, 5 bases. The CDR3 consists of 11 residues. V was trimmed by 10 bases and J by 6 bases, leaving 12 bases between them. Germline CDR1 MNHNS, CDR2 SASEGT. The CDR3 is CATGGSAEAFF. The CDR3 nucleotides are TGTGCCACCGGGGGGTCGGCTGAAGCTTTCTTT.

The rearrangement joins TRBV2 to TRBJ1-2; D ambiguous. Germline assignment: CDR1 SNHLY and CDR2 FYNNEI. Trimming pared 3 bases from V and 4 bases from J, leaving 6 bases between. CDR3 length: 12 residues. Written as DNA, the CDR3 is TGTGCCAGCAGTGAGATAGGCTATGGCTACACCTTC. Amino acid sequence: CASSEIGYGYTF.

V usage is TRBV5-1 and J usage is TRBJ1-1; possible D gene TRBD1, 5 bases. CDR1 is SGHRS and CDR2 is YFSETQ in the germline V gene. Trimming left V 3 bases short and J 4 bases short, with 13 bases between. The CDR3 extends over 14 amino acids. The CDR3 sequence is CASSSGPTATEAFF. The CDR3 bases are TGCGCCAGCAGCTCGGGGCCCACGGCCACTGAAGCTTTCTTT.

This clone was seen more than once but under ten times. The gene calls are TRBV6-1 and TRBJ2-7; weak D call: TRBD2 (6 bases). Germline CDR1 is MNHNS and CDR2 is SASEGT. Trimming stripped 6 bases from V and 3 bases from J, with 15 bases between. The CDR3 contains 14 residues. The CDR3 sequence is CASSRSSGGYEQYF. The CDR3 DNA reads TGTGCCAGCAGCCGTAGCTCCGGGGGCTACGAGCAGTACTTC.

This chain joins TRBV30 and TRBJ2-7; D possibly corresponds to TRBD2 (6 bases). The CDR3 is 12 residues long. The V end lost 3 bases, the J end lost 2 bases, and 8 bases lay between the germline ends. From germline, CDR1 is GTSNPN and CDR2 SVGIG (reference sequence). The CDR3 DNA is TGTGCCTGGAGCGGAGGGGCCTACGAGCAGTACTTC. It translates to CAWSGGAYEQYF.

This clone was seen a handful of times. This chain links TRBV21-1 with TRBJ1-1. TRBV21-1 represents a pseudogene. This CDR3 has 13 residues. CDR3 protein: CASSKESHGEAFF. In nucleotides, the CDR3 is TGTGCCAGCAGCAAAGAGTCGCACGGTGAAGCTTTCTTT.